These 4 T cell receptor beta chains share one sample of origin, sequenced in a study of T cell changes during pregnancy in multiple sclerosis. Profiling relied on immunoSEQ multiplex PCR, and the TCRdb table lists in-frame clones only, not all of them. The repertoire consists of about 22,000 clones, with approximately 87% occurring once and the leading ten covering approximately 7.6%. The material was CD8+ T cells from peripheral blood mononuclear cells, obtained before pregnancy. These receptors came from a female donor with multiple sclerosis, enrolled in a pregnancy study.

This chain links TRBV4-2 with TRBJ2-5, with a weak D call TRBD2 (6 bases). V lost 1 base and J 0 bases, leaving 12 bases between the germline ends. The CDR3 loop spans 16 amino acids. The germline V gene encodes CDR1 LGHNA and CDR2 YNFKEQ. CDR3: CASSQGLERDQETQYF. DNA of the CDR3: TGTGCCAGCAGCCAAGGGCTCGAGCGGGACCAAGAGACCCAGTACTTC.

This chain uses TRBV7-7 with TRBJ2-2; D gene uncertain. The CDR3 contains 13 residues. Germline V CDR1 and CDR2: SSHAT, FNYEAQ (reference sequence). The germline V and J ends were trimmed by 0 bases and 5 bases, with 4 bases remaining between them. The CDR3 DNA reads TGTGCCAGCAGCTTAGCTCTGACCGGGGAGCTGTTTTTT. Translating gives CASSLALTGELFF.

V gene TRBV18 combines with J gene TRBJ2-3; weak D call: TRBD2 (6 bases). Trimming took off 0 bases at V and 1 base at J, with 14 bases between the two ends. The germline gives CDR1 KGHSH, CDR2 LQKENI. This CDR3 has 17 amino acids. DNA for the CDR3: TGTGCCAGCTCACCACCGGTGGCTAGCGCCGGCACAGATACGCAGTATTTT. Its translation: CASSPPVASAGTDTQYF. Looking up the rest from reference TRBV18 and TRBJ2-3 gives the full variable domain: NAGVMQNPRHLVRRRGQEARLRCSPMKGHSHVYWYRQLPEEGLKFMVYLQKENIIDESGMPKERFSAEFPKEGPSILRIQQVVRGDSAAYFCASSPPVASAGTDTQYFGPGTRLTVL.

The chain joins TRBV27 to TRBJ1-5, with TRBD1 identical over 8 bases. The CDR3 sequence is 15 residues long. Germline values: CDR1 MNHEY, CDR2 SMNVEV (reference sequence). V dropped 4 bases and J dropped 0; count of bases not matched to a gene: 2. The CDR3 protein is CASSWTGYSNQPQHF. The CDR3 DNA follows: TGTGCCAGCAGTTGGACAGGGTATAGCAATCAGCCCCAGCATTTT.